This is a list of T cell receptor beta chains from one sample in a study of T cell responses to AZD1222 COVID-19 vaccine. This table comes from immunoSEQ multiplex PCR, and its TCRdb copy is limited to in-frame clones, with some not included. The table lists about 76,000 clones, 60% to 85% of them singletons, with 27% in the top ten. This specimen was peripheral blood, taken 28 days after the second dose of the MenACWY control vaccine. The receptor set was obtained from an adult who received the MenACWY meningococcal vaccine as a control. CDR3s include the opening cysteine and the closing phenylalanine or tryptophan. The D gene is left open where the match is weak. Rows give clone size only sometimes, using once, few, many, or a class for an expanded clone.

v_gene	abundance	d_gene	j_gene	CDR3aa	CDR3nt
TRBV10-3	-	-	TRBJ1-2	CAISVRDDYGYTF	TGTGCCATCAGTGTGAGGGATGACTATGGCTACACCTTC
TRBV5-8	-	-	TRBJ1-6	CASTNRAGGNSPLHF	TGTGCCAGCACCAATCGGGCAGGAGGTAATTCACCCCTCCACTTT
TRBV2	-	-	TRBJ2-7	CASRDYNSHYEQYF	TGTGCCAGCAGGGACTATAACTCCCACTACGAGCAGTACTTC
TRBV9	-	-	TRBJ2-5	CASSPQMEMGFQYF	TGTGCCAGCAGCCCCCAAATGGAGATGGGGTTTCAGTACTTC
TRBV28	once	-	TRBJ1-1	CASNLRMRNTEAFF	TGTGCCAGCAACCTCCGGATGCGGAACACTGAAGCTTTCTTT
TRBV2	-	-	TRBJ2-2	CASSPNTGELFF	TGTGCCAGCAGTCCAAACACCGGGGAGCTGTTTTTT
TRBV11-1	-	-	TRBJ1-2	CASSFSPNYGYTF	TGTGCCAGCAGTTTCAGTCCTAACTATGGCTACACCTTC
TRBV2	-	-	TRBJ1-4	CASSVGTGTNEKLFF	TGTGCCAGCAGTGTGGGTACGGGGACTAATGAAAAACTGTTTTTT
TRBV5-1	-	-	TRBJ2-1	CASSPDTSSYNEQFF	TGCGCCAGCAGCCCAGACACTAGCTCCTACAATGAGCAGTTCTTC
TRBV5-6	few	-	TRBJ1-5	CASSSGPNQPQHF	TGTGCCAGCAGTTCCGGTCCCAATCAGCCCCAGCATTTT
TRBV5-1	-	-	TRBJ2-3	CASSLDGEPSTDTQYF	TGCGCCAGCAGCTTGGACGGGGAACCTAGCACAGATACGCAGTATTTT
TRBV7-2	-	-	TRBJ1-2	CASSLGGTGYGYTF	TGTGCCAGCAGCTTAGGGGGCACGGGCTATGGCTACACCTTC
TRBV5-1	-	-	TRBJ2-7	CASSPQGSYEQYF	TGCGCCAGCAGCCCACAGGGATCCTACGAGCAGTACTTC
TRBV5-1	once	-	TRBJ1-6	CASSLTLSYNSPLHF	TGCGCCAGCAGCTTGACACTCTCCTATAATTCACCCCTCCACTTT
TRBV19	-	TRBD2	TRBJ2-2	CASSPLWEGSDGELFF	TGTGCCAGTAGTCCCCTATGGGAGGGTAGTGACGGGGAGCTGTTTTTT
TRBV14	-	-	TRBJ2-1	CASSQAVGKGDNEQFF	TGTGCCAGCAGCCAAGCCGTTGGGAAAGGGGACAATGAGCAGTTCTTC
TRBV30	-	-	TRBJ1-1	CAWSDSSITSVTEAFF	TGTGCCTGGAGTGACTCCTCGATTACAAGTGTCACTGAAGCTTTCTTT
TRBV14	-	-	TRBJ1-5	CASSQDPGQPQHF	TGTGCCAGCAGCCAAGATCCGGGTCAGCCCCAGCATTTT
TRBV28	-	TRBD2	TRBJ2-1	CASRGAGGANEQFF	TGTGCCAGCAGGGGAGCGGGAGGGGCCAATGAGCAGTTCTTC
TRBV5-1	-	TRBD1	TRBJ1-1	CASSLGDRVLEAFF	TGCGCCAGCAGCTTGGGGGACAGGGTACTTGAAGCTTTCTTT
TRBV7-2	-	-	TRBJ2-2	CASSPLFRAGELFF	TGTGCCAGCAGTCCCCTCTTTAGGGCCGGGGAGCTGTTTTTT
TRBV11-2	-	-	TRBJ2-5	CASSFDSETQYF	TGTGCCAGCAGCTTTGATTCAGAGACCCAGTACTTC
TRBV5-8	-	-	TRBJ2-2	CASSFTTGSLTGELFF	TGTGCCAGCAGCTTCACAACAGGGTCTTTGACCGGGGAGCTGTTTTTT
TRBV12-3/TRBV12-4	-	TRBD1	TRBJ1-1	CASSQQGATEAFF	TGTGCCAGCAGTCAGCAGGGGGCTACTGAAGCTTTCTTT
TRBV5-1	once	-	TRBJ1-1	CASSLIVWDMNTEAFF	TGCGCCAGCAGCTTGATCGTTTGGGACATGAACACTGAAGCTTTCTTT
TRBV23-1	-	-	TRBJ2-1	CASSQGAPNEQFF	TGCGCCAGCAGTCAAGGTGCACCGAATGAGCAGTTCTTC
TRBV6-4	-	TRBD1	TRBJ1-1	CASGGGQGKTEAFF	TGTGCCAGCGGGGGGGGACAGGGAAAGACTGAAGCTTTCTTT
TRBV11-2	-	-	TRBJ2-2	CASSSVTATGELFF	TGTGCCAGCAGTTCGGTGACTGCGACGGGGGAGCTGTTTTTT
TRBV5-1	-	TRBD1	TRBJ1-1	CASSSKLGTGIEAFF	TGCGCCAGCAGCTCGAAACTTGGGACAGGGATTGAAGCTTTCTTT
TRBV7-3	-	-	TRBJ1-1	CASSSLGGSTEAFF	TGTGCCAGCAGCTCCTTGGGGGGGAGCACTGAAGCTTTCTTT
TRBV19	-	-	TRBJ1-6	CASSIGVNFSPLHF	TGTGCCAGTAGTATAGGGGTAAATTTTTCACCCCTCCACTTT
TRBV2	-	-	TRBJ2-1	CASSGTTSSYNEQFF	TGTGCCAGCAGCGGGACAACGAGCTCCTACAATGAGCAGTTCTTC
TRBV5-4	-	-	TRBJ1-2	CATSDQYLKTF	TGTGCCACCTCCGACCAATATTTAAAGACCTTC
TRBV6-5	-	-	TRBJ1-3	CASSPSGASGNTIYF	TGTGCCAGCAGCCCCTCCGGGGCCTCTGGAAACACCATATATTTT
TRBV4-1	-	-	TRBJ1-1	CASSQEMEIAAPNTEAFF	TGCGCCAGCAGCCAAGAAATGGAGATAGCCGCTCCGAACACTGAAGCTTTCTTT
TRBV11-2	-	-	TRBJ1-3	CASSYNPDSGNTIYF	TGTGCCAGCAGCTATAACCCAGACTCTGGAAACACCATATATTTT
TRBV20-1	-	-	TRBJ2-7	CSARGGSEQYF	TGCAGTGCTAGGGGGGGCTCCGAGCAGTACTTC
TRBV5-1	-	-	TRBJ2-1	CASSLTPYSNEQFF	TGCGCCAGCAGCTTGACCCCTTACAGCAATGAGCAGTTCTTC
TRBV6-6	-	-	TRBJ2-7	CASSYSSEQYF	TGTGCCAGCAGTTACTCCTCCGAGCAGTACTTC
TRBV11-2	-	-	TRBJ1-1	CASSSKVRGSDTEAFF	TGTGCCAGCAGCTCGAAGGTCAGGGGTAGTGACACTGAAGCTTTCTTT
TRBV19	-	-	TRBJ1-1	CANPWGQRGKSNTEAFF	TGTGCCAACCCTTGGGGGCAGAGGGGCAAATCGAACACTGAAGCTTTCTTT
TRBV15	-	-	TRBJ2-1	CATSRGIDSASYNEQFF	TGTGCCACCAGCAGAGGTATCGACTCCGCCTCCTACAATGAGCAGTTCTTC
TRBV20-1	few	-	TRBJ1-1	CSARRETEAFF	TGCAGTGCCCGGCGGGAAACTGAAGCTTTCTTT
TRBV11-2	few	-	TRBJ1-4	CASSPDRSTNEKLFF	TGTGCCAGCAGCCCGGACCGTTCGACTAATGAAAAACTGTTTTTT
TRBV4-1	-	-	TRBJ1-5	CASSQEAGANNQPQHF	TGCGCCAGCAGCCAAGAGGCCGGGGCTAACAATCAGCCCCAGCATTTT
TRBV19	-	TRBD1	TRBJ1-2	CASSIEGQGGGYTF	TGTGCCAGTAGTATAGAGGGACAGGGAGGTGGCTACACCTTC
TRBV6-2/TRBV6-3	-	-	TRBJ1-1	CASSLNRGTEAFF	TGTGCCAGCAGTCTCAATCGGGGAACTGAAGCTTTCTTT
TRBV19	-	-	TRBJ1-4	CASRPQGGTNEKLFF	TGTGCCAGTAGACCCCAGGGAGGCACTAATGAAAAACTGTTTTTT
TRBV6-5	few	-	TRBJ1-6	CASSYSGGGGGSPLHF	TGTGCCAGCAGTTACTCGGGAGGGGGGGGAGGTTCACCCCTCCACTTT